This entry is about one TCR beta chain. Its antigen is not yet known. There are no base qualities to consult, and no much larger clone falls within one base. CDR1 is given as SGHDN and CDR2 as FVKESK, both from the germline V gene. The CDR3 goes from the cysteine to the phenylalanine over 13 residues. Kept here is only the CDR3 DNA, which spans 39 bases and is read in frame from base 1. Cut back by 4 bases and 3 bases, the V and J ends lie 9 bases apart. The immunoSEQ Assay, a bias-controlled multiplex PCR, was used to amplify TCRbeta CDR3 regions from genomic DNA. In the source study's methods: Within the assay, amplification of reference gene primers was used to estimate how many nucleated cells each sample contained. To quantify the absolute abundance of each unique TCRbeta CDR3 rearrangement, sequence reads were collapsed and filtered. For each sample, productive Simpson clonality was calculated by taking the square root of Simpson's diversity index across productive rearrangements. The clones in this table, taken by TCRdb from immuneACCESS, are in-frame only. Not every clone is retained; where verified, under half of the shortfall comes from an unresolved V gene, and the cause of the rest is unknown. The V and J calls and the clone size are those of that table, but D and trimming were determined from the DNA. The sample data list over 250,000 clones, and less than 90% of these were observed just once. In total, the top ten clones hold 13% of the sample.

The entry originates in a study of blood T cell repertoires in COVID-19 (TCRdb year 2020). Looking at the study overall: Samples from collaborators originated in the United States, Italy and Spain and spanned both the acute and convalescent phases of COVID-19. The material from the prospective study consisted of cDNA or gDNA derived from T cells, B-cell-depleted T cells, or PBMCs. The dataset comprised deeply sampled blood TCRbeta repertoires from subjects exposed to, actively infected with, or recovered from COVID-19. A freely available public database, intended as a resource for researchers studying the immune response to SARS-CoV-2, is where the repertoires were released. The samples were drawn from two sources: the first 160 participants of the ongoing ImmuneRACE study, and over 1,000 subjects contributed by 6 global collaborators. A de-identified subject ID, COVID-19 status, age in years and sex were almost always included in the sample metadata. Where available, HLA class I and class II types were obtained from metadata supplied by the sample provider rather than from assay-based typing. What the study reported, not specific to this receptor: Clinical and demographic metadata were provided uncurated, with the amount varying by source and participant.

The collaborating institutions used their own protocols to collect whole blood in K2EDTA tubes. For TCRbeta analysis, collaborator samples were shipped as frozen whole blood, as isolated PBMCs, or as DNA extracted from either sample type. The clonotype comes from a human donor in a cohort sampled during active COVID-19. In this chain, TRBV14 is recombined with TRBJ2-5; matching of 6 bases hints at TRBD2 as the D gene. Sequencing used peripheral blood. The CDR3 sequence is CASSRGGKETQYF. The DNA reads TGTGCCAGCAGCCGAGGAGGGAAAGAGACCCAGTACTTC.